The 24 T cell receptor beta chains reported below all come from one sample, sequenced in a study of blood T cell repertoires in COVID-19 (dated by TCRdb to 2020 to 2022). The library was built by means of the immunoSEQ multiplex PCR assay. The clones in this table, taken by TCRdb from immuneACCESS, are in-frame only. Not every clone is retained; where verified, under half of the shortfall comes from an unresolved V gene, and the cause of the rest is unknown. The sample table holds hundreds of thousands of clones, of which just under 90% were seen once. The ten largest clonotypes hold roughly 1.2% of the sample. The sequenced material came from PBMCs or T cells enriched from blood (not recorded which). The receptor set was obtained from a man aged 25-45 years who had recovered from COVID-19.

This clone was detected once. The chain uses TRBV10-3 and TRBJ2-7; D is perhaps TRBD2 (6 bases). The V end was cut by 5 bases, the J end by 0 bases, with 14 bases between. This CDR3 is built from 15 residues. The germline V gene has CDR1 ENHRY and CDR2 SYGVKD. The CDR3 is CAISPYRGSSYEQYF. In nucleotides, the CDR3 is TGTGCCATCAGTCCTTATCGGGGGAGCTCCTACGAGCAGTACTTC.

The chain uses TRBV7-8 and TRBJ2-5; 7 bases match TRBD1. Losses at the gene ends were 2 bases for V and 2 bases for J; bases not matched to a gene: 8. The CDR3 consists of 16 residues. CDR1 and CDR2 from the germline V gene are SGHVS and FQNEAQ. This CDR3 reads CASSLYVGGRQETQYF. CDR3 DNA sequence: TGTGCCAGCAGCTTATATGTAGGGGGCCGACAAGAGACCCAGTACTTC.

V usage is TRBV9 and J usage is TRBJ2-3; TRBD2 agrees at 11 bases. CDR1 is SGDLS, CDR2 YYNGEE, per germline. The CDR3 covers 15 residues. The trim removed 2 bases at V and 5 bases at J, leaving 4 bases unmatched. CDR3 coding DNA: TGTGCCAGCAGCGTTAGCGGGGGGGCGGAAGATACGCAGTATTTT. It encodes CASSVSGGAEDTQYF.

The V call is TRBV5-1, the J call TRBJ1-1; 8 positions match TRBD1. V shed 2 bases and J 1 base; nucleotides not matched to a gene: 4. CDR3 length equals 15 residues. The germline CDR1 and CDR2 sequences are SGHRS and YFSETQ. CDR3 loop: CASSFSGQANTEAFF. Here the CDR3 DNA reads TGCGCCAGCAGCTTTTCGGGACAGGCGAACACTGAAGCTTTCTTT.

V gene TRBV10-1 combines with J gene TRBJ2-7; 13 bases line up with TRBD2. Germline V CDR1 and CDR2: WNHNN, SYGVQD (reference sequence). V was pared by 6 bases and J by 2 bases, with 10 bases of the junction left unmatched. CDR3 size: 17 residues. CDR3 nucleotides: TGCGCCAGCAGCAGATATGGACTAGCGGGAGTTCCCTACGAGCAGTACTTC. This encodes CASSRYGLAGVPYEQYF.

This chain connects TRBV19 to TRBJ1-1; possible D gene TRBD1, 6 bases. The germline CDR1 and CDR2 sequences are LNHDA and SQIVND (reference sequence). V shed 7 bases and J shed 2 bases, with 14 bases lying between them. The CDR3 is made up of 14 amino acids. CDR3 loop: CASTTGTYNTEAFF. The CDR3 DNA follows: TGTGCCAGTACCACCGGGACATATAACACTGAAGCTTTCTTT.

The chain recombines TRBV6-6 with TRBJ1-4; D gene ambiguous. The CDR3 runs to 13 residues. The germline V gene has CDR1 MNHNY and CDR2 SVGAGI (reference sequence). V dropped 6 bases and J dropped 14 bases, with 19 bases sitting between them. CDR3 in amino acids: CASSLEGTSALFF. The DNA for the CDR3 is TGTGCCAGCAGCCTCGAGGGAACCAGCGCTCTGTTTTTT.

The V call is TRBV2, the J call TRBJ2-3; 11 nucleotides match TRBD2. This CDR3 has 16 residues. V was clipped by 5 bases and J by 4 bases; unmatched bases: 8. Germline V lookup: CDR1 SNHLY, CDR2 FYNNEI. CDR3 protein: CASSSLAGGAPDTQYF. For the CDR3, the DNA is TGTGCCAGCAGTTCGCTAGCGGGGGGCGCGCCAGATACGCAGTATTTT.

CDR3 in amino acids: CASSLTDSYEQYF. CDR3 DNA sequence: TGTGCCAGCAGCCTAACGGACAGCTACGAGCAGTACTTC. The chain recombines TRBV5-4 with TRBJ2-7; weak D call: TRBD1 (6 bases). The germline V and J ends were trimmed by 4 bases and 3 bases, with 11 bases remaining between them. The CDR3 runs 13 residues. CDR1 and CDR2 from the germline V gene are SGHNT and YYREEE (reference sequence).

The chain employs TRBV30 and TRBJ2-7; 11 bases are a match to TRBD2. This CDR3 comprises 14 residues. The V gene end was trimmed by 3 bases and the J gene end by 3 bases; junction bases not matched to a gene: 4. Germline assignment: CDR1 GTSNPN and CDR2 SVGIG (reference sequence). CDR3 in amino acids: CAWRTSGTGYEQYF. The CDR3 DNA sequence: TGTGCCTGGAGGACTAGCGGGACTGGCTACGAGCAGTACTTC.

The chain is built from TRBV7-8 and TRBJ2-1; D possibly corresponds to TRBD2 (5 bases). This CDR3 region has 13 residues. V lost 1 base and J 7 bases, leaving 8 bases between the germline ends. CDR1 SGHVS and CDR2 FQNEAQ come from the germline V gene. CDR3 in amino acids: CASSLGSGNEQFF. CDR3 sequence (DNA): TGTGCCAGCAGCTTAGGGTCGGGGAATGAGCAGTTCTTC.

DNA for the CDR3: TGTGCCAGCAGTACCGGGACTGAATCCTACGAGCAGTACTTC. It translates to CASSTGTESYEQYF. The chain links TRBV2 to TRBJ2-7; TRBD2 might be the D (6 bases). In germline, CDR1 is SNHLY, CDR2 FYNNEI. V was pared by 5 bases and J by 1 base, with 12 bases between. The CDR3 has 14 amino acids.

The chain links TRBV11-2 to TRBJ1-6, with D perhaps matching TRBD1 (5 bases). Germline V CDR1 and CDR2: SGHAT, FQNNGV. V was shortened by 6 bases and J by 4 bases, with 10 bases between the two germline ends. This CDR3 is 14 amino acids long. The CDR3 DNA sequence: TGTGCCAGCAGTCCGGGGGAATATAATTCACCCCTCCACTTT. This sequence encodes CASSPGEYNSPLHF.

This clone was seen a single time. The V and J genes are TRBV5-4 and TRBJ2-3; 11 nucleotides line up with TRBD2. The germline V gene encodes CDR1 SGHNT and CDR2 YYREEE (reference sequence). This CDR3 has 16 amino acids. V shed 3 bases, J shed 4 bases, and the junction held 7 bases outside the gene matches. The CDR3 DNA reads as TGTGCCAGCAGCTCTATAGCGGGGGGGCCCGCAGATACGCAGTATTTT. Amino acid sequence: CASSSIAGGPADTQYF.

V usage is TRBV11-2 and J usage is TRBJ2-1; 11 bases align to TRBD2. The V segment lost 7 bases and the J segment 7 bases; nucleotides outside the gene matches: 12. Germline assignment: CDR1 SGHAT and CDR2 FQNNGV. This CDR3 is 16 amino acids long. This CDR3 is CASTITGTSGLNEQFF. The CDR3 DNA reads TGTGCCAGCACGATAACCGGGACTAGCGGTTTGAATGAGCAGTTCTTC.

This chain uses TRBV6-5 with TRBJ1-1, with TRBD1 matching over 8 bases. CDR3 length: 13 amino acids. With 8 bases clipped from V and 0 bases from J, the junction kept 2 bases outside the gene matches. Looked up from germline, CDR1 is MNHEY and CDR2 is SVGAGI. CDR3 protein: CASRDRMNTEAFF. For the CDR3, the DNA is TGTGCCAGCCGGGACAGGATGAACACTGAAGCTTTCTTT.

The V call is TRBV11-2, the J call TRBJ2-1; the D gene is possibly TRBD2 (6 bases). From germline, CDR1 is SGHAT and CDR2 FQNNGV. The length of the CDR3 is 14 residues. V dropped 3 bases and J dropped 9 bases, with 15 bases sitting between them. The CDR3: CASSLGLLWVEQFF. The CDR3 bases are TGTGCCAGCAGCTTGGGACTGCTATGGGTTGAGCAGTTCTTC.

The CDR3 reads CASTKLVGDTQYF. The DNA of the CDR3 is TGTGCCAGCACCAAACTGGTCGGAGATACGCAGTATTTT. V usage is TRBV12-3 or TRBV12-4 and J usage is TRBJ2-3, with unresolved D. V lost 7 bases to trimming and J lost 5 bases, with 13 bases between them. CDR3 length: 13 residues.

The chain has TRBV7-2 and TRBJ2-5, with 8 bases aligning to TRBD2. Trimming removed 0 bases from V and 1 base from J; junction bases left unmatched: 4. The CDR3 sequence is 16 residues long. CDR1 and CDR2 (germline): SGHTA, FQGNSA. Here the CDR3 reads CASSLAGRGVQETQYF. CDR3 in DNA: TGTGCCAGCAGCTTAGCCGGGCGGGGGGTCCAAGAGACCCAGTACTTC.

This clone was seen a single time. The chain couples TRBV24-1 to TRBJ1-2; a weak D match, TRBD1 (5 bases). The CDR3 extends over 13 amino acids. The V gene lost 12 bases and the J gene lost 4 bases, with 17 bases spanning the gap. Germline V gene data show CDR1 as KGHDR and CDR2 as SFDVKD. The CDR3 loop is CAPHRQSTYGYTF. The CDR3 coding sequence is TGTGCCCCACATCGACAGTCCACCTATGGCTACACCTTC.

With regard to this clone: Relative to the germline gene, one junction end is altered; a read error may explain this. The chain combines TRBV6-1 with TRBJ1-2; 7 bases are shared with TRBD1. The CDR3 extends over 18 amino acids. CDR1 and CDR2 from the germline V gene are MNHNS and SASEGT. The CDR3 DNA reads as TGTGCCAGCAGCGAAGCTTTCAGACAGGGACCACGCCGGAGGGGCTACACCTTC. Its translation: CASSEAFRQGPRRRGYTF.

This chain joins TRBV15 and TRBJ2-4; D remains unclear. The CDR3 consists of 12 residues. Looked up from germline, CDR1 is LNHNV and CDR2 is YYDKDF (reference sequence). V was pared by 0 bases and J by 7 bases, with 4 bases between. CDR3 protein: CATSRDRNIQYF. The CDR3 nucleotides read TGTGCCACCAGCAGAGATCGTAACATTCAGTACTTC.

The DNA for the CDR3 is TGTGCCATCAGTGAGTCGGTTGGGGCATATAATTCACCCCTCCACTTT. Translating it yields CAISESVGAYNSPLHF. The chain couples TRBV10-3 to TRBJ1-6; D possibly corresponds to TRBD1 (5 bases). The V end was cut by 0 bases, the J end by 4 bases, with 10 bases between. The length of the CDR3 is 16 residues. The V gene's germline CDR1 is ENHRY and CDR2 SYGVKD.

CDR3: CASSYPGTGVNTEAFF. The CDR3 region has the DNA TGTGCCAGCAGTTACCCCGGGACAGGGGTGAACACTGAAGCTTTCTTT. J is TRBJ1-1 and V is TRBV6-2 or TRBV6-3; TRBD1 matches at 10 bases. The V and J ends lost 2 bases and 0 bases, in that order; junction bases with no gene match: 3. Germline-derived CDR1 and CDR2 are MNHEY and SVGEGT. The CDR3 consists of 16 residues.